This T cell receptor beta chain derives from a study of shared clonotypes between healthy human individuals. The CDR3 is 12 residues long. Trimming took 5 bases from V and 8 from J, leaving 10 bases between them. In germline, CDR1 is LNHNV, CDR2 YYDKDF (reference sequence). Naive CD8 cells comprised CD45RO-negative, CCR7-positively selected cells, excluding terminally differentiated effector memory CD45RA+ cells. Sequencing used immunoSEQ multiplex PCR; TCRdb keeps in-frame clones, though not all of them. The data contain about 2,200,000 clones, roughly 91% of them singletons. The chain couples TRBV15 to TRBJ1-5; D is unclear. The specimen sequenced was naive CD8+ T cells from PBMCs. The receptor was derived from a man younger than 35 in good health. Some clones in this sample may be carry-over from other donors' samples. CDR3 loop: CATSALGEPQHF. The CDR3 nucleotides are TGTGCCACCAGCGCCCTTGGGGAGCCCCAGCATTTT.